This TCR beta chain was captured in a study of cytomegalovirus exposure and HLA in healthy donors. Study results and limitations: For TCR beta chains, V- and J-gene trimming was later linked to a missense DCLRE1C variant. There were 160 or so TCR beta chains listed as cytomegalovirus-associated. Earlier analysis found most TCR beta V segments productive about 90% or about 30% of the time. Later analysis suggested links between common viral pathogens and several top significant clusters.

This CDR3 contains 16 residues. The V gene's germline CDR1 is MNHEY and CDR2 SMNVEV (reference sequence). V lost 9 bases and J lost 0; bases outside the gene matches: 11. Amplification used 60 Vbeta primers and 13 Jbeta primers. Profiled with immunoSEQ multiplex PCR; TCRdb holds only in-frame clones, not every one. The sample has about 200,000 clones; 65% to 80% are singletons. For this clone: Its antigen is not known.

The receptor was isolated from a man aged 45-60 years in good health and CMV-seronegative. V gene TRBV27 combines with J gene TRBJ1-5; TRBD1 aligns across 7 bases. The sequencing input was PBMCs. CDR3 residues: CASKDRAVYSNQPQHF. In nucleotides, the CDR3 is TGTGCCAGTAAAGACAGGGCGGTTTATAGCAATCAGCCCCAGCATTTT.